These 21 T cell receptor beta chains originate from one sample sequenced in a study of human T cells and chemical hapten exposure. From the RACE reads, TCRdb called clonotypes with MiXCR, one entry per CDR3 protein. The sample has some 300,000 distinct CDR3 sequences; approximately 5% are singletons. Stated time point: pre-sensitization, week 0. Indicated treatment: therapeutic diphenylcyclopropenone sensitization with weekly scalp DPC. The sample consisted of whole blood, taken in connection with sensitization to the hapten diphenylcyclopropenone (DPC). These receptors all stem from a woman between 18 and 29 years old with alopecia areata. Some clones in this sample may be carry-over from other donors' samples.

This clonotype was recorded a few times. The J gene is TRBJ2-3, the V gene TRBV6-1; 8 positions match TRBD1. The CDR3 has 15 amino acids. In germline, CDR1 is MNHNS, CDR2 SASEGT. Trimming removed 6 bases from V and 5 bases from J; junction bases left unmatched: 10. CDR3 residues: CASRLDRGSGDTQYF. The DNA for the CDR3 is TGTGCCAGCAGGCTAGACAGGGGAAGTGGAGATACGCAGTATTTT.

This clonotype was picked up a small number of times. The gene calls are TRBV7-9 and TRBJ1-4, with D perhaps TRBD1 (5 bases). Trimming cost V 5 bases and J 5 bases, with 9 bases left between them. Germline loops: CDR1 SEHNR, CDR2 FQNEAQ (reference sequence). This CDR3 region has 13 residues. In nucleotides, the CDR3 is TGTGCCAGCAGCAGTAACAGGAATGAAAAACTGTTTTTT. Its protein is CASSSNRNEKLFF.

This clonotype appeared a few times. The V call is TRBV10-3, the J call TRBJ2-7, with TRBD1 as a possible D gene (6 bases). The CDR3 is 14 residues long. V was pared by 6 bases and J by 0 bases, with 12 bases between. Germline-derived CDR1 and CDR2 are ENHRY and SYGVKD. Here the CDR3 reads CAIRPTTGSYEQYF. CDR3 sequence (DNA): TGTGCCATCAGACCTACGACAGGCTCCTACGAGCAGTACTTC.

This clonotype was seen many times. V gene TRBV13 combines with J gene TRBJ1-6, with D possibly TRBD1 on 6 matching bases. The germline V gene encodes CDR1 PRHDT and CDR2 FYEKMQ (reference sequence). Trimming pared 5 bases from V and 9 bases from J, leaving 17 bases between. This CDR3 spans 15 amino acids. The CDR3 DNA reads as TGTGCCAGCAGCCCCCAGGGGACGGGGCGTTCACCCCTCCACTTT. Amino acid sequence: CASSPQGTGRSPLHF.

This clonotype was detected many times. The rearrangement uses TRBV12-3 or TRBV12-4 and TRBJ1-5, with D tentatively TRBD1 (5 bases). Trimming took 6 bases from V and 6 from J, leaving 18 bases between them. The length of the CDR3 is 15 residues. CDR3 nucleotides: TGTGCCAGCAGGCCCAGGGAGGGTAGGGGTCAGCCCCAGCATTTT. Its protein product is CASRPREGRGQPQHF.

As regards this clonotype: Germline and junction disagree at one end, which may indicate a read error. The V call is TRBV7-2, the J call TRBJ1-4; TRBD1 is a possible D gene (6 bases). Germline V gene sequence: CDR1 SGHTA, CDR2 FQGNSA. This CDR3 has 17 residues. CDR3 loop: CASSLDGGAHTNEKLLF. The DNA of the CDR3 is TGTGCCAGCAGCTTAGACGGGGGGGCTCACACTAATGAAAAACTGTTATTT.

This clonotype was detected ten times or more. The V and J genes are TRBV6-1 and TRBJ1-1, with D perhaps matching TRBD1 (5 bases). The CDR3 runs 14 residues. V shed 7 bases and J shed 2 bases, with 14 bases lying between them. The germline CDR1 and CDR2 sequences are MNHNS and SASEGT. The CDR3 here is CASNPGPLNTEAFF. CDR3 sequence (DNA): TGTGCCAGCAACCCGGGGCCTCTAAACACTGAAGCTTTCTTT.

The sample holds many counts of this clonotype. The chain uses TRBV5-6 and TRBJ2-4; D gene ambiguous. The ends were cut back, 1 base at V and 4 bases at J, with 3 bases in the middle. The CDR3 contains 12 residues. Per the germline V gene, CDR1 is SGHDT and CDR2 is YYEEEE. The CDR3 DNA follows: TGTGCCAGCAGCTTGAAAAAAAACATTCAGTACTTC. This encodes CASSLKKNIQYF. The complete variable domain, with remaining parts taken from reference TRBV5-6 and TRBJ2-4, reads DAGVTQSPTHLIKTRGQQVTLRCSPKSGHDTVSWYQQALGQGPQFIFQYYEEEERQRGNFPDRFSGHQFPNYSSELNVNALLLGDSALYLCASSLKKNIQYFGAGTRLSVL.

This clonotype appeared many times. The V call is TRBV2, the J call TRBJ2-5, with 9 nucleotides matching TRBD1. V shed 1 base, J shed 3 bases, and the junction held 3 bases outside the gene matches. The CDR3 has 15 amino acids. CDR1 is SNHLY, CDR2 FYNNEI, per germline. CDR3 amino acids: CASSEGQGGKETQYF. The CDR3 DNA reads TGTGCCAGCAGTGAAGGACAGGGGGGAAAAGAGACCCAGTACTTC.

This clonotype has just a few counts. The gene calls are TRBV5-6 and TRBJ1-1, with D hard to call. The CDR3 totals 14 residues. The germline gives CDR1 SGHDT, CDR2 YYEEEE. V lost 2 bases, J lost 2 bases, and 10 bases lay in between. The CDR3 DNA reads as TGTGCCAGCAGCTTTCCGTCCAGAAACACTGAAGCTTTCTTT. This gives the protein CASSFPSRNTEAFF. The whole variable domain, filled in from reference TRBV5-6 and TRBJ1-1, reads DAGVTQSPTHLIKTRGQQVTLRCSPKSGHDTVSWYQQALGQGPQFIFQYYEEEERQRGNFPDRFSGHQFPNYSSELNVNALLLGDSALYLCASSFPSRNTEAFFGQGTRLTVV.

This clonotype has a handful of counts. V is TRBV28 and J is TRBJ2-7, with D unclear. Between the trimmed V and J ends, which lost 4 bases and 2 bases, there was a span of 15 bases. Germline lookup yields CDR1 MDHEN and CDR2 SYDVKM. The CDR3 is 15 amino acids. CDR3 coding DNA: TGTGCCAGCAGTTCGCCTGCGGAACCGCCCTACGAGCAGTACTTC. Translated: CASSSPAEPPYEQYF.

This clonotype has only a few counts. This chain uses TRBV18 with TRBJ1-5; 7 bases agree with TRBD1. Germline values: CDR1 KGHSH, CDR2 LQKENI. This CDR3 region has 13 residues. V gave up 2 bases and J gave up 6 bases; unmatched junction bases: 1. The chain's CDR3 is CASSPAGGQPQHF. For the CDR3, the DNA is TGTGCCAGCTCACCAGCAGGGGGTCAGCCCCAGCATTTT.

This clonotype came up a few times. The CDR3 DNA reads TGTGCCAGCAGTGCCAGGGGTCAAGGGAATGAAAAACTGTTTTTT. This gives the protein CASSARGQGNEKLFF. The chain uses TRBV27 and TRBJ1-4; TRBD1 is a possible D gene (6 bases). CDR1 is MNHEY, CDR2 SMNVEV, per germline (reference sequence). The CDR3 runs 15 residues. V gave up 5 bases and J gave up 5 bases, with 15 bases separating them.

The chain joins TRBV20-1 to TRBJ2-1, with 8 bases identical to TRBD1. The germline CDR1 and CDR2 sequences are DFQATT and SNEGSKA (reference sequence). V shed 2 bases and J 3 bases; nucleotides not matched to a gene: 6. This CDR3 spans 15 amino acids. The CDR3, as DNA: TGCAGTGCTAGATCCCGGACAGGGTTCTACAATGAGCAGTTCTTC. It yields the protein CSARSRTGFYNEQFF.

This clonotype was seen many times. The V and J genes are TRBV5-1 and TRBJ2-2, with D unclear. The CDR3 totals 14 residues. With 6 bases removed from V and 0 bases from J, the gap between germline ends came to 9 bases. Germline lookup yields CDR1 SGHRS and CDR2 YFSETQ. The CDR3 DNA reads TGCGCCAGCATCGGGTCGGCGAACACCGGGGAGCTGTTTTTT. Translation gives CASIGSANTGELFF.

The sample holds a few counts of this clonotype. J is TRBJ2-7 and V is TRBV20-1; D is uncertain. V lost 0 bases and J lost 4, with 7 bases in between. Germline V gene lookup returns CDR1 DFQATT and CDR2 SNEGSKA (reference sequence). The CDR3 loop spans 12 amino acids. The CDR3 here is CSARDQLYEQYF. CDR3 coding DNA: TGCAGTGCTAGAGACCAACTTTACGAGCAGTACTTC.

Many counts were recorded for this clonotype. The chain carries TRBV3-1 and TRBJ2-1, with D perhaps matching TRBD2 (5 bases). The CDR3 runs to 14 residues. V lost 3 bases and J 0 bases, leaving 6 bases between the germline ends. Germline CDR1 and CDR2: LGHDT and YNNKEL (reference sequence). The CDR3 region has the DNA TGTGCCAGCAGCCATCGGGGCTCCTACAATGAGCAGTTCTTC. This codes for CASSHRGSYNEQFF.

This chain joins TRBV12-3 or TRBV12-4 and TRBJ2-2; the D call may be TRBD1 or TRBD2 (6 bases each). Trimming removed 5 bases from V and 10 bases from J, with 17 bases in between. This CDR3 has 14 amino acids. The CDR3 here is CASSPEGGLAELFF. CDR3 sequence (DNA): TGTGCCAGCAGTCCCGAGGGGGGTCTAGCGGAGCTGTTTTTT.

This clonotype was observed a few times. In DNA form, the CDR3 reads TGTGCCAGCAGTAGGCGAAGATTACAGGGAGAGAGTAATTCACCCCTCCACTTT. Translated, it gives CASSRRRLQGESNSPLHF. This chain links TRBV6-2 or TRBV6-3 with TRBJ1-6, with a weak D call TRBD1 (6 bases). The germline CDR1 and CDR2 sequences are MNHEY and SVGEGT. Trimming stripped 5 bases from V and 6 bases from J, with 23 bases between. CDR3 length equals 18 residues.

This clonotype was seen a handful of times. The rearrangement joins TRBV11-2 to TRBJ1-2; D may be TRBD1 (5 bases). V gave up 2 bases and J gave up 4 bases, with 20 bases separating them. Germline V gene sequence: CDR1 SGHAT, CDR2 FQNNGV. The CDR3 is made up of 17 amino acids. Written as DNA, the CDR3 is TGTGCCAGCAGCTTAACGCAGGGTGCGGCGACGATCTATGGCTACACCTTC. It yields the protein CASSLTQGAATIYGYTF.

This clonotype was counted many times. CDR3: CASSLSAEGSDTQYF. The CDR3 nucleotides read TGTGCCAGCAGTTTATCGGCCGAGGGGTCAGATACGCAGTATTTT. J is TRBJ2-3 and V is TRBV27; D may correspond to TRBD1 or TRBD2 (5 bases each). This CDR3 comprises 15 residues. From germline, CDR1 is MNHEY and CDR2 SMNVEV (reference sequence). The V gene lost 0 bases and the J gene lost 4 bases, with 11 bases spanning the gap.